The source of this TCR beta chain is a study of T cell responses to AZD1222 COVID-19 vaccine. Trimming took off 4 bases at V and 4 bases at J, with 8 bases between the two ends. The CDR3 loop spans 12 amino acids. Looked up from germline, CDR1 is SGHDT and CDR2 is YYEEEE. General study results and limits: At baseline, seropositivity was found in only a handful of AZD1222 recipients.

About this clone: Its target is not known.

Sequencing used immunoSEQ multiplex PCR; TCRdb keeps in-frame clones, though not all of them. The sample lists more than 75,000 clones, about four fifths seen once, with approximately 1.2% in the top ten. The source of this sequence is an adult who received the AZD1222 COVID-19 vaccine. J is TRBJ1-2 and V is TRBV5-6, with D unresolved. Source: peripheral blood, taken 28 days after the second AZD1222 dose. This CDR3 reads CASSGHGYGYTF. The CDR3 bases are TGTGCCAGCAGCGGGCACGGCTATGGCTACACCTTC.